The table lists the clone carrying this T cell receptor (beta chain) with a count of one. The sample comes from a study of glioma-infiltrating T cells after dendritic cell vaccination. Study background: Dendritic cell vaccination trial patients had either newly diagnosed or recurrent glioblastoma. Patients received three intradermal dendritic cell vaccine injections at biweekly intervals.

The germline V gene encodes CDR1 SQVTM and CDR2 ANQGSEA. The V and J ends lost 5 bases and 11 bases, in that order; junction bases with no gene match: 17. The CDR3 has 14 amino acids. As to time point: after dendritic cell vaccination, including at tumor progression/relapse. Clones were read by immunoSEQ multiplex PCR, and TCRdb kept only the in-frame ones, dropping some. The sample lists tens of thousands of clones, 75% to 85% occurring once. The V gene is TRBV29-1, the J gene TRBJ2-5, with 7 positions matching TRBD1. The clonotype was recovered from a human donor with glioblastoma. The sequencing used blood, collected after dendritic cell vaccination. The CDR3 region has the DNA TGCAGCGTTCAAAGGGGGCCAGATTCCGGATCTCAGTACTTC. It yields the protein CSVQRGPDSGSQYF.